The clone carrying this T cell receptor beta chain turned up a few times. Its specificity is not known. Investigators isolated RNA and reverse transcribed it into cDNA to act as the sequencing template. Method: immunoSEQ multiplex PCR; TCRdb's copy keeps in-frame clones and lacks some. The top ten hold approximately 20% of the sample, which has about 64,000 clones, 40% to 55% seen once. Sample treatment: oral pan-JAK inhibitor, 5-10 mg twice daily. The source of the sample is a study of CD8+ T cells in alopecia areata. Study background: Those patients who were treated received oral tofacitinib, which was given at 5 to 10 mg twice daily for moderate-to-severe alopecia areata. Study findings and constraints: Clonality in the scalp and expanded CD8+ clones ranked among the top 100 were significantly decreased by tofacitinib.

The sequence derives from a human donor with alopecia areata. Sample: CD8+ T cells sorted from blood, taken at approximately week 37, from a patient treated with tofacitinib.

In nucleotides, the CDR3 is TGTGCCAGCAGCTTAGTGTGGAACAGCTCCTACGAGCAGTACTTC. Protein sequence: CASSLVWNSSYEQYF. The chain has TRBV7-9 and TRBJ2-7; D gene unclear. The CDR3 loop spans 15 amino acids. Germline CDR1 reads SEHNR; CDR2 reads FQNEAQ (reference sequence). V was shortened by 1 base and J by 0 bases, with 10 bases between the two germline ends. Together with reference TRBV7-9 and TRBJ2-7, the CDR3 gives the full variable domain: DTGVSQNPRHKITKRGQNVTFRCDPISEHNRLYWYRQTLGQGPEFLTYFQNEAQLEKSRLLSDRFSAERPKGSFSTLEIQRTEQGDSAMYLCASSLVWNSSYEQYFGPGTRLTVT.